This passage covers 9 T cell receptor beta chains from one sample sequenced in a study of T-cell memory formation after mild COVID-19. Using its own MiXCR run on the 5' RACE reads, TCRdb lists one record per CDR3 protein. This sample has about 320,000 distinct CDR3 sequences, with roughly an eighth found just once. The sequencing input was PBMCs or a T cell subset sorted from them (not recorded which). The receptor set was obtained from a man aged 18 to 30 who had mild COVID-19 (a few samples of this study predate the infection). Cell type and time point are not known.

This clonotype was seen once. V and J are TRBV5-1 and TRBJ2-3; 8 bases agree with TRBD1. The V gene's germline CDR1 is SGHRS and CDR2 YFSETQ. The CDR3 runs to 15 residues. The V and J ends lost 5 bases and 7 bases, in that order; junction bases with no gene match: 12. The CDR3 sequence is CASRRAGGAGNTQYF. The CDR3 DNA reads as TGCGCCAGCAGGAGAGCAGGGGGCGCCGGGAATACGCAGTATTTT. Full variable domain (missing parts from reference TRBV5-1 and TRBJ2-3): KAGVTQTPRYLIKTRGQQVTLSCSPISGHRSVSWYQQTPGQGLQFLFEYFSETQRNKGNFPGRFSGRQFSNSRSEMNVSTLELGDSALYLCASRRAGGAGNTQYFGPGTRLTVL.

This clonotype was recorded many times. The rearrangement links TRBV12-3 or TRBV12-4 to TRBJ2-7; tentatively, D is TRBD2 (6 bases). There are 16 residues in the CDR3. V was shortened by 3 bases and J by 2 bases, with 17 bases between the two germline ends. In DNA form, the CDR3 reads TGTGCCAGCAGTTTCGATCGTGGGGCTAGCGCCTACGAGCAGTACTTC. It yields the protein CASSFDRGASAYEQYF.

This clonotype has more than one count but fewer than ten. The V call is TRBV5-6, the J call TRBJ1-3; tentatively, D is TRBD1 (5 bases). CDR1 and CDR2 (germline): SGHDT, YYEEEE. The CDR3 covers 15 residues. Trimming cost V 1 base and J 0 bases, with 8 bases left between them. This chain's CDR3 is CASSLRQHSGNTIYF. CDR3 in DNA: TGTGCCAGCAGCTTGAGACAGCACTCTGGAAACACCATATATTTT.

J is TRBJ2-1 and V is TRBV30; no reliable D call. In germline, CDR1 is GTSNPN, CDR2 SVGIG (reference sequence). Trimming took 1 base from V and 11 from J, leaving 9 bases between them. The CDR3 runs to 11 residues. The CDR3 loop is CAWSGWDKQFF. CDR3 nucleotide sequence: TGTGCCTGGAGTGGATGGGATAAGCAGTTCTTC.

CDR3 nucleotide sequence: TGTGCCAGCAGCCGACAGGGAACCAGGAAACATGGCTACACCTTC. Amino acids: CASSRQGTRKHGYTF. The chain has TRBV3-1 and TRBJ1-2, with 7 nucleotides matching TRBD1. Germline assignment: CDR1 LGHDT and CDR2 YNNKEL (reference sequence). Losses at the gene ends were 4 bases for V and 6 bases for J; bases not matched to a gene: 11. The CDR3 is 15 residues long.

This clonotype was counted only a few times. The gene calls are TRBV12-3 or TRBV12-4 and TRBJ2-5; 7 nucleotides match TRBD2. Unmatched junction bases numbered 8, after V lost 0 bases and J lost 4 bases. This CDR3 is built from 16 residues. CDR3 region: CASSLAGGGGGETQYF. DNA for the CDR3: TGTGCCAGCAGTTTAGCCGGCGGGGGAGGCGGAGAGACCCAGTACTTC.

This clonotype was observed a few times. The rearrangement joins TRBV27 to TRBJ2-2; D gene unclear. This CDR3 region has 13 residues. CDR1 MNHEY and CDR2 SMNVEV come from the germline V gene (reference sequence). Trimming took off 2 bases at V and 4 bases at J, with 5 bases between the two ends. The CDR3 loop reads CASSLMSTGELFF. Written as DNA, the CDR3 is TGTGCCAGCAGTTTAATGTCCACCGGGGAGCTGTTTTTT.

There are a few counts of this clonotype. The chain links TRBV6-6 to TRBJ2-5; D unclear. Deletions cut 2 bases from V and 3 bases from J, with 4 bases between. This CDR3 has 12 residues. Germline assignment: CDR1 MNHNY and CDR2 SVGAGI (reference sequence). The CDR3 spells CASSYRKETQYF. The DNA of the CDR3 is TGTGCCAGCAGTTACCGCAAAGAGACCCAGTACTTC.

This clonotype was recorded at least ten times. The J gene is TRBJ2-7, the V gene TRBV3-1, with TRBD2 as a possible D gene (6 bases). The CDR3 has 14 residues. Germline values: CDR1 LGHDT, CDR2 YNNKEL (reference sequence). V lost 4 bases and J lost 3, with 13 bases in between. CDR3 residues: CASSPGTGLYEQYV. Here the CDR3 DNA reads TGTGCCAGCAGCCCAGGGACTGGACTCTACGAGCAGTACGTC.